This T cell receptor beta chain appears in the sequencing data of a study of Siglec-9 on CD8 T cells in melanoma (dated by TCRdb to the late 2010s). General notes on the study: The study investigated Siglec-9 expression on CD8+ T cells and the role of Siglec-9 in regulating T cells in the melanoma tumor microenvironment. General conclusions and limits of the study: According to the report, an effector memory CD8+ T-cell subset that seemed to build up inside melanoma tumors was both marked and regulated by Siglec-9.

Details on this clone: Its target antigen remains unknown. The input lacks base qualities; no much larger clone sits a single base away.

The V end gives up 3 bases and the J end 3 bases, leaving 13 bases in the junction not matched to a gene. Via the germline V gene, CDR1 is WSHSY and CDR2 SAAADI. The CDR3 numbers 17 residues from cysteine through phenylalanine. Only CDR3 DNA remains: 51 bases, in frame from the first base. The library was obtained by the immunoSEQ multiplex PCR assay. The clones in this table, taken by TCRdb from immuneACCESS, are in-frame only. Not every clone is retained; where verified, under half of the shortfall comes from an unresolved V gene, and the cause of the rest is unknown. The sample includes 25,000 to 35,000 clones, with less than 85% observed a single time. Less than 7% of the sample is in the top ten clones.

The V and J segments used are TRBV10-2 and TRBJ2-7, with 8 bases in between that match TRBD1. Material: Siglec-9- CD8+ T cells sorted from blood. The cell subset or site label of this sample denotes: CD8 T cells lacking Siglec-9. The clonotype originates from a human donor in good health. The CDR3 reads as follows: CASSDLPSGQGHYEQYF. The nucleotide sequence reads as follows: TGCGCCAGCAGTGATTTACCCTCCGGACAGGGCCACTACGAGCAGTACTTC.